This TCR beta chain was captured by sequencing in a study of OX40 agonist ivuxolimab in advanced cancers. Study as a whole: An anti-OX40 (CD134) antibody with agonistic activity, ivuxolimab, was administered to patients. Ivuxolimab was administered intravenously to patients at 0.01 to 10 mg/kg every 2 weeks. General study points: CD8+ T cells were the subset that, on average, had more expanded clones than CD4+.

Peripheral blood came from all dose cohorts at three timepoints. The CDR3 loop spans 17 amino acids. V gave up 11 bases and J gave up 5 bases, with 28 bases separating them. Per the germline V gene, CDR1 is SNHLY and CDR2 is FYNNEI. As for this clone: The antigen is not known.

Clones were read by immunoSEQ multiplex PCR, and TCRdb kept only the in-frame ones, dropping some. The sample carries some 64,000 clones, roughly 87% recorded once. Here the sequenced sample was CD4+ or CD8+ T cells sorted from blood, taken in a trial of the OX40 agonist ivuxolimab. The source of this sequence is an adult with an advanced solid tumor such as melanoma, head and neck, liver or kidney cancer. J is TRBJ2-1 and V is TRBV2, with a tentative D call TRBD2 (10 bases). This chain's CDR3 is CAFRDRARTSGHNEQFF. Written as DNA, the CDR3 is TGTGCCTTTCGGGACAGGGCAAGGACTAGCGGCCACAATGAGCAGTTCTTC.